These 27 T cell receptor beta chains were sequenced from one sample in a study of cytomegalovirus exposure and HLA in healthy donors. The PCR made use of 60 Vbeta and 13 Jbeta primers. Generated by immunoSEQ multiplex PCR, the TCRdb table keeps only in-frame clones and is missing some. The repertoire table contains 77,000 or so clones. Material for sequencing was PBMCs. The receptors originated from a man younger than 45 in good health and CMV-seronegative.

The CDR3 sequence: CASSFGQQETQYF. CDR3 coding DNA: TGTGCCAGCAGCTTTGGACAGCAAGAGACCCAGTACTTC. This sequence joins TRBV5-6 and TRBJ2-5; possible D gene TRBD1, 6 bases. This CDR3 is 13 amino acids long. Trimming removed 2 bases from V and 2 bases from J, with 7 bases in between. Germline V gene sequence: CDR1 SGHDT, CDR2 YYEEEE.

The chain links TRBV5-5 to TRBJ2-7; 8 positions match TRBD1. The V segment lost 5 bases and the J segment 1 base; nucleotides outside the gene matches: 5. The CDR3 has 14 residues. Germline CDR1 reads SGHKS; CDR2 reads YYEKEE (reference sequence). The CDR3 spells CASSRWTGSYEQYF. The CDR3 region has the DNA TGTGCCAGCAGTCGATGGACAGGGTCCTACGAGCAGTACTTC.

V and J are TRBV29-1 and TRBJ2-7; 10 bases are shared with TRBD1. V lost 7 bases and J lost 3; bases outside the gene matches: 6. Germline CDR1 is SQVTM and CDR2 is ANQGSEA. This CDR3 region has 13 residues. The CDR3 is CSARQGANYEQYF. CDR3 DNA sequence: TGCAGCGCAAGACAGGGGGCTAACTACGAGCAGTACTTC.

The CDR3 loop is CASSPRDRGNEKLFF. The CDR3 region has the DNA TGTGCCAGCAGCCCCCGGGACAGGGGGAATGAAAAACTGTTTTTT. The chain employs TRBV5-6 and TRBJ1-4; 11 bases line up with TRBD1. Trimming cost V 4 bases and J 5 bases; bases outside gene matches: 4. Germline V CDR1 and CDR2: SGHDT, YYEEEE. The CDR3 covers 15 residues.

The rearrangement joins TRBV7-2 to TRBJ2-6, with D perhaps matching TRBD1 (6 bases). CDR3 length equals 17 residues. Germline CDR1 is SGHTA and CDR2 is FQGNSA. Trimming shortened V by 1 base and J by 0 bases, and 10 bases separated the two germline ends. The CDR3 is CASSLGGLLSGANVLTF. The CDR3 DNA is TGTGCCAGCAGCTTAGGGGGGCTCCTCTCTGGGGCCAACGTCCTGACTTTC.

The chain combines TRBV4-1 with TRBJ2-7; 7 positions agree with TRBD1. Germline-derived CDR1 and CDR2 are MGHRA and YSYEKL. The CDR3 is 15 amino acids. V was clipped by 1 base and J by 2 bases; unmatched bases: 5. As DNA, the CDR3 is TGCGCCAGCAGCCAAGTATGGGGACAGACCTACGAGCAGTACTTC. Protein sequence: CASSQVWGQTYEQYF.

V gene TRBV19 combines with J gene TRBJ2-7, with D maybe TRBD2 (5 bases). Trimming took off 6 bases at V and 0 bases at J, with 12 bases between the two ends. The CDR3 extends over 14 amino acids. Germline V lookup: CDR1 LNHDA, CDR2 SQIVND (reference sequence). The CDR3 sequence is CASRSSRSSYEQYF. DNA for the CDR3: TGTGCCAGTAGGTCTAGCCGGAGCTCCTACGAGCAGTACTTC.

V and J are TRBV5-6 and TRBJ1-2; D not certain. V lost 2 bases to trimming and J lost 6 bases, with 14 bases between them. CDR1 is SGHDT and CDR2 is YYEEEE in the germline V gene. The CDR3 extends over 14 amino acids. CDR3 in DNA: TGTGCCAGCAGCTTTCCACGTACAGCCGATGGCTACACCTTC. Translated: CASSFPRTADGYTF.

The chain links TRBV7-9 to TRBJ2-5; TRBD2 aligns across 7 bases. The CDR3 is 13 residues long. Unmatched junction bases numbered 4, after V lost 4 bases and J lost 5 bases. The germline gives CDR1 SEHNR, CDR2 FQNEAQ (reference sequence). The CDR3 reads CASSYGGGETQYF. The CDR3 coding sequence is TGTGCCAGCAGCTATGGGGGAGGGGAGACCCAGTACTTC.

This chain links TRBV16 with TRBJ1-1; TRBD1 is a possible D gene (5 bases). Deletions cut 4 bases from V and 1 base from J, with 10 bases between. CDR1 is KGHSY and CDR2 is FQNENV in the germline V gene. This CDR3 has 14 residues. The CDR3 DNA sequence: TGTGCCAGCAGCCGTGACAGCCAGAACACTGAAGCTTTCTTT. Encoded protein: CASSRDSQNTEAFF.

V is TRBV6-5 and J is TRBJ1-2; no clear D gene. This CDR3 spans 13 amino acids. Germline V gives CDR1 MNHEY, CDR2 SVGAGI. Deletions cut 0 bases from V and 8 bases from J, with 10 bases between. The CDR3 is CASSYSRGGGYTF. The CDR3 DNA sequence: TGTGCCAGCAGTTACTCCCGAGGAGGGGGCTACACCTTC.

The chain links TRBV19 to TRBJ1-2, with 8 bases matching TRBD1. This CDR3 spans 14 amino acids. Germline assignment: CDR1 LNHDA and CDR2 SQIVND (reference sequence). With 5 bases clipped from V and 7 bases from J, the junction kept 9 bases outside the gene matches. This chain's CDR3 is CASSSDRGVGGYTF. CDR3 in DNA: TGTGCCAGTAGTTCCGACAGGGGTGTTGGTGGCTACACCTTC.

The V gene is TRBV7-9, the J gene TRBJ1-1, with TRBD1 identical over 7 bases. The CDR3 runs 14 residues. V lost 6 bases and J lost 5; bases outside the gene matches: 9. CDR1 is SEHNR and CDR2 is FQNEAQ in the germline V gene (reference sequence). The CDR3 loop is CASSSRAGGTEAFF. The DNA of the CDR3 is TGTGCCAGCAGTTCCCGGGCAGGGGGAACTGAAGCTTTCTTT.

CDR3 residues: CASSQGRTVLAGAREQYF. CDR3 DNA sequence: TGTGCCAGCAGCCAAGGAAGAACGGTCCTAGCGGGAGCGCGAGAGCAGTACTTC. The rearrangement links TRBV4-2 to TRBJ2-7; the match to TRBD2 covers 10 bases. The germline CDR1 and CDR2 sequences are LGHNA and YNFKEQ. Losses at the gene ends were 1 base for V and 7 bases for J; bases not matched to a gene: 16. CDR3 length equals 18 residues.

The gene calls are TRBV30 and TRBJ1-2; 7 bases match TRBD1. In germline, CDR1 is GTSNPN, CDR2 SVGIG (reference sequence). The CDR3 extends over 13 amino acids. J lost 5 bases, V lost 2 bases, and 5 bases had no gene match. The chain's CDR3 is CAWSNTGVYGYTF. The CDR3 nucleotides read TGTGCCTGGAGTAACACAGGGGTGTATGGCTACACCTTC.

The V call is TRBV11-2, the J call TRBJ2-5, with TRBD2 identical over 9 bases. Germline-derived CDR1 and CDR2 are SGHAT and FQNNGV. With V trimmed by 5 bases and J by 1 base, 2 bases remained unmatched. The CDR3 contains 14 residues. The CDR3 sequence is CASSQGLAQETQYF. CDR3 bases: TGTGCCAGCAGCCAGGGACTAGCCCAAGAGACCCAGTACTTC.

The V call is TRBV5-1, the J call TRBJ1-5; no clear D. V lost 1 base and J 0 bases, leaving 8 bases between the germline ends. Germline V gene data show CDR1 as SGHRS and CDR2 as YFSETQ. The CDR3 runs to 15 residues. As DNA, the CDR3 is TGCGCCAGCAGCTTGTTCGGGGATAGCAATCAGCCCCAGCATTTT. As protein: CASSLFGDSNQPQHF.

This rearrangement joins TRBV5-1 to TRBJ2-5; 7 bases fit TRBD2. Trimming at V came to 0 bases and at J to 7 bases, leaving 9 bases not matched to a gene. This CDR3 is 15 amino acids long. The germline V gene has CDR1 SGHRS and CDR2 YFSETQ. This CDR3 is CASSLGTSTGGTQYF. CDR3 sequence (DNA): TGCGCCAGCAGCTTGGGGACGTCAACGGGAGGGACCCAGTACTTC.

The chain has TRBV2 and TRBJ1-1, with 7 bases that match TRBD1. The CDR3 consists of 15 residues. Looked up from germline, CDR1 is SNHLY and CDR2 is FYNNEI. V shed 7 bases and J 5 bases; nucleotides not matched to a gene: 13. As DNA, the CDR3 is TGTGCCAGCACCACTTCCGCCACAGGGGTGACTGAAGCTTTCTTT. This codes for CASTTSATGVTEAFF.

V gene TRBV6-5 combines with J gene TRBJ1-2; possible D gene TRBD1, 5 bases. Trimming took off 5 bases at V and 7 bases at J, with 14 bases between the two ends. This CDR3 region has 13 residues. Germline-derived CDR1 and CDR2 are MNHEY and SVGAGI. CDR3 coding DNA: TGTGCCAGCAGTAGCACAGGACGCTCTGGCTACACCTTC. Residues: CASSSTGRSGYTF.

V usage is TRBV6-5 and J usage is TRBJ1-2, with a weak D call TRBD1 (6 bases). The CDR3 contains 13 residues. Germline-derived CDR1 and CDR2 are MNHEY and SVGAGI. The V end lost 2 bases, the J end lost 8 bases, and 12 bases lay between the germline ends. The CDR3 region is CASSYGWGLGYTF. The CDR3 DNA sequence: TGTGCCAGCAGTTACGGATGGGGGCTCGGCTACACCTTC.

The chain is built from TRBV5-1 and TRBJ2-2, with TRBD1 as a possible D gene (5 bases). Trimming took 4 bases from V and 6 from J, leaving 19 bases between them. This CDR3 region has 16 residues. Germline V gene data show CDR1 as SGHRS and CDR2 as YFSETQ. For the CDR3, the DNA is TGCGCCAGCAGCGGGGCTATTGCCTTAGCTCCCGGGGAGCTGTTTTTT. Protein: CASSGAIALAPGELFF.

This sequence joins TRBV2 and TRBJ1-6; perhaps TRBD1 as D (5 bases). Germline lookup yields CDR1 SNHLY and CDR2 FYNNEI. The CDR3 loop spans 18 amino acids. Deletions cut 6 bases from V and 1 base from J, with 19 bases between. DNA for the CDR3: TGTGCCAGCAGAGGCGTGATTGGGGAGGGGTCCTATAATTCACCCCTCCACTTT. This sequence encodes CASRGVIGEGSYNSPLHF.

Here the CDR3 reads CASSQPRTSDSYEQYF. The CDR3 bases are TGTGCCAGCTCTCAGCCTCGGACTAGCGACTCCTACGAGCAGTACTTC. The V gene is TRBV18, the J gene TRBJ2-7; 9 bases are shared with TRBD2. With V trimmed by 6 bases and J by 0 bases, 9 bases remained unmatched. The germline V gene encodes CDR1 KGHSH and CDR2 LQKENI. This CDR3 region has 16 residues.

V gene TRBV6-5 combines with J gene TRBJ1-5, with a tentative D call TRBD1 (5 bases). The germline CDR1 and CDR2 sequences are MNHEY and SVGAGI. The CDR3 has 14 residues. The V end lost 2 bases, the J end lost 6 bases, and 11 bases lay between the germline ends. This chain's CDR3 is CASSYGGSGQPQHF. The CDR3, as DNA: TGTGCCAGCAGTTACGGGGGGTCGGGTCAGCCCCAGCATTTT.

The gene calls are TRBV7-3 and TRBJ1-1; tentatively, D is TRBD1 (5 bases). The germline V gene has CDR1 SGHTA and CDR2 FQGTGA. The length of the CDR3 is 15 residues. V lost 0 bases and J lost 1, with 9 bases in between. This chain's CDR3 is CASSLTGQGNTEAFF. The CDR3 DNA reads TGTGCCAGCAGCTTAACGGGGCAGGGGAACACTGAAGCTTTCTTT.

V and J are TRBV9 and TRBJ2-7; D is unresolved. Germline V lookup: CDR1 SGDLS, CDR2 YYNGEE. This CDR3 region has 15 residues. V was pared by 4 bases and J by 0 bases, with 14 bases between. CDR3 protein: CASSPQMESSYEQYF. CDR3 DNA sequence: TGTGCCAGCAGCCCACAAATGGAGAGCTCCTACGAGCAGTACTTC.